This T cell receptor beta chain was retrieved from a study of shared clonotypes between healthy human individuals. As for this clone: Its antigen is unknown.

Across several immunoSEQ plates, the genomic DNA of each subset was split evenly. TCRdb's table, derived via immunoSEQ multiplex PCR, lists solely in-frame clones and lacks some. This sample has under 1,100,000 clones, with approximately 72% found just once. The CDR3 covers 15 residues. Germline loops: CDR1 SGHAT, CDR2 FQDESV (reference sequence). Losses at the gene ends were 1 base for V and 7 bases for J; bases not matched to a gene: 4. Healthy HIV-negative adults without recent acute infections or vaccinations served as donors. Broader study findings: A reduction in generation probabilities was seen for non-shared clonotypes relative to those shared by all four donors.

The source is a man between 18 and 35 years old in good health. The sequenced sample was memory CD4+ T cells sorted from blood. Subset of the sample: CD45RA-negative fraction. The chain uses TRBV11-1 and TRBJ1-6, with TRBD1 matching over 7 bases. CDR3 sequence (DNA): TGTGCCAGCAGCTTAGTGGGGACAGAGAATTCACCCCTCCACTTT. It yields the protein CASSLVGTENSPLHF.